This T cell receptor beta chain was recovered during a study of blood T cell repertoires in COVID-19. Study in general: The United States, Italy and Spain supplied acute and convalescent COVID-19 samples. Nucleic acid was either cDNA or gDNA, and it came from T cells, B-cell-depleted T cells, or PBMCs.

Enrolled through a virtual design, the participants were between roughly 18 and 95 years of age and came from about two dozen US areas. In the original workflow: For nucleated cells, counts were estimated from reference gene primer amplification. Assay: immunoSEQ multiplex PCR; the TCRdb copy retains only in-frame clones and omits some. V and J calls and clone size follow that table, whereas D and trimming were derived from the DNA. The data contain roughly 240,000 clones, approximately 90% of them seen just once; the ten biggest clones take up 2% to 2.5%. Trimming left V 5 bases short and J 7 bases short, with 15 bases between. This CDR3 is built from 14 residues. Germline V gene sequence: CDR1 GTSNPN, CDR2 SVGIG (reference sequence).

The sequenced material came from PBMCs or T cells enriched from blood (not recorded which). This chain links TRBV30 with TRBJ1-6; D perhaps matches TRBD1 (5 bases). The source is a woman between 40 and 55 years old with acute COVID-19. The CDR3 DNA reads TGTGCCTGGTTCAGGAGCGGGGGAAATTCACCCCTCCACTTT. Translated, it gives CAWFRSGGNSPLHF.